Each of the 10 T cell receptor beta chains below was sequenced from the same sample in a study of T-cell reconstitution after alpha-beta-depleted transplantation in children. Unique molecular identifiers were incorporated when the TCRbeta library was constructed. TCRdb redid the calling of the PCR reads with MiXCR, one entry per CDR3 protein. Among 45,000 to 70,000 distinct CDR3 sequences listed, 44% were seen once. The sequencing here drew on PBMCs, mostly from graft donor cells, taken 360 days after TCRalphabeta/CD19-depleted stem cell transplant. The receptors originated from a male patient aged 10-17 years who had a stem cell transplant for acute lymphoblastic leukemia, so the T cells may come from the graft donor.

This sequence joins TRBV27 and TRBJ2-3; TRBD1 is a possible D gene (6 bases). The V gene's germline CDR1 is MNHEY and CDR2 SMNVEV (reference sequence). The V end lost 7 bases, the J end lost 3 bases, and 14 bases lay between the germline ends. The CDR3 totals 14 residues. The CDR3 coding sequence is TGTGCCAGCAATTCTGGGGGCCCAACAGATACGCAGTATTTT. Translating gives CASNSGGPTDTQYF.

This clonotype showed up just a few times. The chain recombines TRBV18 with TRBJ2-5; D is unresolved. CDR3 length: 12 residues. CDR1 is KGHSH, CDR2 LQKENI, per germline. V was shortened by 4 bases and J by 1 base, with 4 bases between the two germline ends. The CDR3 nucleotides are TGTGCCAGCTCACTATTCCAAGAGACCCAGTACTTC. This translates into CASSLFQETQYF.

The V call is TRBV6-5, the J call TRBJ1-4; a possible D gene is TRBD1 (5 bases). This CDR3 spans 15 amino acids. The V gene lost 4 bases and the J gene lost 1 base, with 10 bases spanning the gap. CDR1 and CDR2 (germline): MNHEY, SVGAGI. The CDR3 here is CASSSAGRTNEKLFF. The DNA of the CDR3 is TGTGCCAGCAGTTCCGCAGGGCGAACTAATGAAAAACTGTTTTTT.

This clonotype was counted only a few times. The rearrangement joins TRBV10-3 to TRBJ1-5; D is undetermined. Trimming removed 3 bases from V and 2 bases from J, with 11 bases in between. Germline V gives CDR1 ENHRY, CDR2 SYGVKD. This CDR3 has 15 amino acids. CDR3 in DNA: TGTGCCATCAGTGAAGCAGGTTTGGGCAATCAGCCCCAGCATTTT. It yields the protein CAISEAGLGNQPQHF.

V and J are TRBV28 and TRBJ2-7; the match to TRBD2 covers 12 bases. Trimming removed 5 bases from V and 7 bases from J; junction bases left unmatched: 9. CDR1 and CDR2 from the germline V gene are MDHEN and SYDVKM. This CDR3 comprises 15 residues. The DNA for the CDR3 is TGTGCCAGCAGTCTAAGACTAGCGGGAGCGGAGGAGCAGTACTTC. This translates into CASSLRLAGAEEQYF.

The chain employs TRBV3-1 and TRBJ2-4, with D possibly TRBD2 on 5 matching bases. Between the trimmed V and J ends, which lost 6 bases and 5 bases, there was a span of 11 bases. The CDR3 totals 13 residues. Germline values: CDR1 LGHDT, CDR2 YNNKEL (reference sequence). The CDR3 loop reads CASSAGEENIQYF. CDR3 nucleotide sequence: TGTGCCAGCAGTGCCGGGGAAGAAAACATTCAGTACTTC.

The J gene is TRBJ2-2, the V gene TRBV5-1; D gene unclear. CDR3 length: 17 residues. Germline V gene lookup returns CDR1 SGHRS and CDR2 YFSETQ. V was clipped by 6 bases and J by 2 bases, with 20 bases between them. The CDR3: CASTLPYRVPNTGELFF. CDR3 DNA: TGCGCCAGCACCTTACCCTATCGGGTTCCAAACACCGGGGAGCTGTTTTTT.

This clonotype was picked up a small number of times. V is TRBV5-6 and J is TRBJ2-7, with a tentative D call TRBD1 (5 bases). This CDR3 comprises 15 residues. V was clipped by 4 bases and J by 0 bases, with 14 bases between them. Germline CDR1 is SGHDT and CDR2 is YYEEEE. The CDR3 reads CASSLGLGVSYEQYF. CDR3 DNA sequence: TGTGCCAGCAGCCTGGGGCTTGGGGTCTCCTACGAGCAGTACTTC.

The chain links TRBV4-1 to TRBJ2-5; D is unclear. V shed 4 bases and J shed 4 bases, with 13 bases lying between them. CDR3 size: 14 residues. Germline assignment: CDR1 MGHRA and CDR2 YSYEKL. The CDR3 bases are TGCGCCAGCAGCCCCAGGCGGAAGGGAGAGACCCAGTACTTC. It codes for CASSPRRKGETQYF.

This chain links TRBV4-3 with TRBJ2-2, with D maybe TRBD2 (6 bases). Per the germline V gene, CDR1 is LGHNA and CDR2 is YSLEER. V was cut by 3 bases and J by 6 bases, with 17 bases left in between. The CDR3 length is 16 residues. CDR3 sequence reads: CASSHFGGMGAGELFF. In DNA, the CDR3 is TGCGCCAGCAGCCATTTTGGAGGGATGGGGGCCGGGGAGCTGTTTTTT.